The clone carrying this T cell receptor (beta chain) has just one count. What it binds is not known. The entry originates in a study of T cell responses to AZD1222 COVID-19 vaccine. The study's findings and limits: Donor demographics were predominantly white British with a female majority; clonal diversity may be underestimated. A rise in Spike-specific TCR breadth and depth followed two AZD1222 doses.

Assay: immunoSEQ multiplex PCR; the TCRdb copy retains only in-frame clones and omits some. The repertoire includes some 140,000 clones, more than 85% of them detected once, and about 3% sits in the top ten. In germline, CDR1 is LGHDT, CDR2 YNNKEL (reference sequence). The CDR3 length is 14 residues. The ends were cut back, 2 bases at V and 6 bases at J, with 13 bases in the middle. Source: peripheral blood, taken on day 0 of AZD1222 vaccination. This sequence was found in an adult in good health. This rearrangement joins TRBV3-1 (or the pseudogene TRBV3-2) to TRBJ1-2; D unresolved. CDR3 nucleotides: TGTGCCAGCAGCCAAAAAGGAACAGAAAATGGCTACACCTTC. Protein: CASSQKGTENGYTF.